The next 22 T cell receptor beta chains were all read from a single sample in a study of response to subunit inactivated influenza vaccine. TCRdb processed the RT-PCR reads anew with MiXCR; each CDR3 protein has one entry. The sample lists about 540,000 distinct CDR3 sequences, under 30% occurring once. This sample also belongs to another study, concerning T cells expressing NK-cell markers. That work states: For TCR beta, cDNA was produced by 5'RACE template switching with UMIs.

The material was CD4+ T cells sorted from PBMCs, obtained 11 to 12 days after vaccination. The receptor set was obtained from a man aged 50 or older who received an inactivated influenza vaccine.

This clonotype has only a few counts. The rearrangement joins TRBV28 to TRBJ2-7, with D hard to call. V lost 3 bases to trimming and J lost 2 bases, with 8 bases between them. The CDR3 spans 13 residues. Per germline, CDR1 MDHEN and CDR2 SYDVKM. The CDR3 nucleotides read TGTGCCAGCAGTTTTGGGCCCACCTACGAGCAGTACTTC. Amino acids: CASSFGPTYEQYF. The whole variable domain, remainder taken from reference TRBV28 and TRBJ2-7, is DVKVTQSSRYLVKRTGEKVFLECVQDMDHENMFWYRQDPGLGLRLIYFSYDVKMKEKGDIPEGYSVSREKKERFSLILESASTNQTSMYLCASSFGPTYEQYFGPGTRLTVT.

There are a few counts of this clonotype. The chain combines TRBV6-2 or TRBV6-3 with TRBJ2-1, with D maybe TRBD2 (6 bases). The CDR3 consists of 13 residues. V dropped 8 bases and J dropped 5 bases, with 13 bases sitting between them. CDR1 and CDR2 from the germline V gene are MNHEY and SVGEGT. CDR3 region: CASWSGLHNEQFF. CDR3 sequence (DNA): TGTGCCAGCTGGAGCGGGTTACACAATGAGCAGTTCTTC.

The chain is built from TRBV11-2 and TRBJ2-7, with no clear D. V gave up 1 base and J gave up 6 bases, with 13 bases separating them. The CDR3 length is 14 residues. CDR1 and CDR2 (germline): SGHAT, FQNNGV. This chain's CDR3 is CASSLGAGLGEQYF. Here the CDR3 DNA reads TGTGCCAGCAGCTTAGGGGCTGGTTTAGGCGAGCAGTACTTC.

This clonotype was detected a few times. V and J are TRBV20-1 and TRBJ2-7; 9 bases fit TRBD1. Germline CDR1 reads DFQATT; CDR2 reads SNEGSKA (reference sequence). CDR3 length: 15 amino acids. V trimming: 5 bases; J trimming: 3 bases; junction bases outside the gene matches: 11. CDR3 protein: CSAQDLGQGLYEQYF. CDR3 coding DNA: TGCAGTGCTCAAGATTTGGGACAGGGACTCTACGAGCAGTACTTC.

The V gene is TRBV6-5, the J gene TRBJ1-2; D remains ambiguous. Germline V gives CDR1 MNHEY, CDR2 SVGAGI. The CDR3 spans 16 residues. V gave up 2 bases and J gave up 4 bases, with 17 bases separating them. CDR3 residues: CASSYRQARPPYGYTF. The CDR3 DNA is TGTGCCAGCAGTTACCGGCAGGCCCGACCCCCCTATGGCTACACCTTC.

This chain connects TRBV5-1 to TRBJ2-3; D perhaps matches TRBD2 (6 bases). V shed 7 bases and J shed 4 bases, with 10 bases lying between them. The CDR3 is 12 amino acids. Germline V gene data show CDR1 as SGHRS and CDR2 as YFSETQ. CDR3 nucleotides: TGCGCCAGCGGATGGGGGGCAGATACGCAGTATTTT. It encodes CASGWGADTQYF.

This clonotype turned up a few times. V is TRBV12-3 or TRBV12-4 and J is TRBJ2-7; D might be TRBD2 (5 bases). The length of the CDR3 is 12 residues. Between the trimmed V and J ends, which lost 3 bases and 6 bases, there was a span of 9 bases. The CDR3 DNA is TGTGCCAGCAGTTTTGCCCGGGGCGAGCAGTACTTC. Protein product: CASSFARGEQYF.

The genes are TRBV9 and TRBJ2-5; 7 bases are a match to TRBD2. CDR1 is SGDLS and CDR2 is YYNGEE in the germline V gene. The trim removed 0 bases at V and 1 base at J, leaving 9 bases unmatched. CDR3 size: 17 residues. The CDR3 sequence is CASSVGVISSGQETQYF. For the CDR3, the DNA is TGTGCCAGCAGCGTAGGGGTAATATCTAGCGGCCAAGAGACCCAGTACTTC.

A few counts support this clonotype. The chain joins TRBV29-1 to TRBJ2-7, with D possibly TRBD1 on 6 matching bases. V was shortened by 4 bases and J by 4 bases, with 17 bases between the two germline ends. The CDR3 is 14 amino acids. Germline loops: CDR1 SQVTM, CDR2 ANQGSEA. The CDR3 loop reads CSVGTALRFYEQYF. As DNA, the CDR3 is TGCAGCGTTGGGACAGCCTTACGGTTTTACGAGCAGTACTTC.

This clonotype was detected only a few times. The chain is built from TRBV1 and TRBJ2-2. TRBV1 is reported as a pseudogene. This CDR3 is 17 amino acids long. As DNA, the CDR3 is TGCACCAGCAGCCTGACAAAAGGGTTTACCTATAGCGGGGAGCTGTTTTTT. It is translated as CTSSLTKGFTYSGELFF.

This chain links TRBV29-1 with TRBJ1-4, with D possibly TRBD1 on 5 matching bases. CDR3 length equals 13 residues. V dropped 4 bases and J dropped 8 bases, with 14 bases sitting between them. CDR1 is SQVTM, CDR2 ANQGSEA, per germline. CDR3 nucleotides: TGCAGCGTTGCTAAAGGAGCAGGGGAAAAACTGTTTTTT. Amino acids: CSVAKGAGEKLFF.

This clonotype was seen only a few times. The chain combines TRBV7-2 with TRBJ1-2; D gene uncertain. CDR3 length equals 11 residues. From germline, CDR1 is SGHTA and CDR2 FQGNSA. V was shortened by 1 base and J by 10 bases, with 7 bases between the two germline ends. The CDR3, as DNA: TGTGCCAGCAGCTTAGGGGCCCCCTACACCTTC. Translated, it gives CASSLGAPYTF.

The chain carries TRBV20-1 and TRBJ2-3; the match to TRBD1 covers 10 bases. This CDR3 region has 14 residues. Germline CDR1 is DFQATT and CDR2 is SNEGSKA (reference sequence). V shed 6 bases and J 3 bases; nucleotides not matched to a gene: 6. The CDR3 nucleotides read TGCAGTGCGTACCGGGACAGGGGTACAGATACGCAGTATTTT. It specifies CSAYRDRGTDTQYF.

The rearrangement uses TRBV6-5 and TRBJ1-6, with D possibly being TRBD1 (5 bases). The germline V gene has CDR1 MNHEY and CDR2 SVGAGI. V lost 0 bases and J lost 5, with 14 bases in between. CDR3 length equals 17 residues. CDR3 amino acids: CASSYSSWQGNNSPLHF. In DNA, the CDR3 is TGTGCCAGCAGTTACTCGTCTTGGCAGGGCAATAATTCACCCCTCCACTTT.

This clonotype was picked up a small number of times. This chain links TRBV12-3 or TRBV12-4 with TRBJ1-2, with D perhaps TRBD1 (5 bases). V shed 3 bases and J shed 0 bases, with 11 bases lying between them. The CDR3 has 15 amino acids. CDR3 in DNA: TGTGCCAGCAGTTTGCCGGGCAGGGCTAACTATGGCTACACCTTC. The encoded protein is CASSLPGRANYGYTF.

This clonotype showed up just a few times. CDR3 loop: CATSRDSGWDGQYF. The CDR3 DNA reads as TGTGCCACCAGCAGAGATAGTGGGTGGGACGGGCAGTACTTC. This chain links TRBV15 with TRBJ2-7; possibly TRBD1 or TRBD2 for D (5 bases each). V shed 0 bases and J shed 9 bases, with 15 bases lying between them. The CDR3 spans 14 residues. Germline V gene data show CDR1 as LNHNV and CDR2 as YYDKDF (reference sequence).

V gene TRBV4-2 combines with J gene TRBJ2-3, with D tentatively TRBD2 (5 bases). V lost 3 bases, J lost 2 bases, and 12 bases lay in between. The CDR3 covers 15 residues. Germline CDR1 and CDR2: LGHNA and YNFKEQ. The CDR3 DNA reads TGTGCCAGCAGCCACAGGACTCTATCCACAGATACGCAGTATTTT. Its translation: CASSHRTLSTDTQYF.

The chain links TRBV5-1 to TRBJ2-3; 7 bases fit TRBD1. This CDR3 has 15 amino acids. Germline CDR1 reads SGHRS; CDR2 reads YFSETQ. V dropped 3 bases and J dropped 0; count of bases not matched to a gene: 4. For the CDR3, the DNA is TGCGCCAGCAGCTCCAAGGGGGCTAGCACAGATACGCAGTATTTT. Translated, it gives CASSSKGASTDTQYF.

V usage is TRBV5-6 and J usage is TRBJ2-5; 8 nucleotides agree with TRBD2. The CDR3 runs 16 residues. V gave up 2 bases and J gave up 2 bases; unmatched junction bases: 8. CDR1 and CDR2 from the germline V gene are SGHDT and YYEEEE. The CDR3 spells CASSFPGTRGQETQYF. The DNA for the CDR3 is TGTGCCAGCAGCTTCCCCGGGACTAGAGGGCAAGAGACCCAGTACTTC.

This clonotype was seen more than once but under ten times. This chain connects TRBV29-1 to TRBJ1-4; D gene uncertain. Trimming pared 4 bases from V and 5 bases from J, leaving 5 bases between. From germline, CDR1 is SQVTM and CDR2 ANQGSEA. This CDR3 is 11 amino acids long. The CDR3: CSVVKNEKLFF. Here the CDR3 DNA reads TGCAGCGTTGTCAAAAATGAAAAACTGTTTTTT.

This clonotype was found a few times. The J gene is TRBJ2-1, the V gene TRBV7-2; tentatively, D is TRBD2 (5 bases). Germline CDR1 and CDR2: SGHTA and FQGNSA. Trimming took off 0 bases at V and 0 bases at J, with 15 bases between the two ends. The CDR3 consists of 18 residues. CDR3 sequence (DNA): TGTGCCAGCAGCTTAGCCGCGGGTACCGCTAGCTCCTACAATGAGCAGTTCTTC. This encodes CASSLAAGTASSYNEQFF. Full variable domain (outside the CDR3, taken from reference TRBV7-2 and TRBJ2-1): GAGVSQSPSNKVTEKGKDVELRCDPISGHTALYWYRQSLGQGLEFLIYFQGNSAPDKSGLPSDRFSAERTGGSVSTLTIQRTQQEDSAVYLCASSLAAGTASSYNEQFFGPGTRLTVL.

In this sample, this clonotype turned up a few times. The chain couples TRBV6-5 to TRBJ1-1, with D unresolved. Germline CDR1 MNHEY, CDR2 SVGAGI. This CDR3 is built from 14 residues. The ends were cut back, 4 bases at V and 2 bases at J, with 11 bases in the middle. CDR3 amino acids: CASSFVAANTEAFF. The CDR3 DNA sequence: TGTGCCAGCAGTTTTGTGGCAGCCAACACTGAAGCTTTCTTT.